The entry below gives a single TCR beta chain sequence along with its context. The treatment denotes: over 15 received Ad26.COV2.S at low or high dose, single or two shots; about five received placebo; per-sample allocation not given. Specimen acquisition occurred on day 63 following the initial vaccine or placebo injection. This entry is derived from a study of Ad26.COV2.S vaccination and SARS-CoV-2 variants. Trimming removed 0 bases at V and 7 bases at J, with 20 bases between. Germline CDR1 reads SGHRS; CDR2 reads YFSETQ. There are 18 residues in the CDR3. This table comes from immunoSEQ multiplex PCR, and its TCRdb copy is limited to in-frame clones, with some not included. The table has 450,000 to 550,000 clones, roughly nine tenths seen once.

The sequence was collected from a person between 18 and 65 years old who received the Ad26.COV2.S COVID-19 vaccine or a placebo. Source: peripheral blood, taken in a trial of Ad26.COV2.S vaccine versus placebo. The V and J genes are TRBV5-1 and TRBJ1-6, with D possibly TRBD1 on 5 matching bases. CDR3 sequence: CASSLVVQGGSKNSPLHF. DNA of the CDR3: TGCGCCAGCAGCTTGGTGGTGCAGGGCGGTTCGAAAAATTCACCCCTCCACTTT.